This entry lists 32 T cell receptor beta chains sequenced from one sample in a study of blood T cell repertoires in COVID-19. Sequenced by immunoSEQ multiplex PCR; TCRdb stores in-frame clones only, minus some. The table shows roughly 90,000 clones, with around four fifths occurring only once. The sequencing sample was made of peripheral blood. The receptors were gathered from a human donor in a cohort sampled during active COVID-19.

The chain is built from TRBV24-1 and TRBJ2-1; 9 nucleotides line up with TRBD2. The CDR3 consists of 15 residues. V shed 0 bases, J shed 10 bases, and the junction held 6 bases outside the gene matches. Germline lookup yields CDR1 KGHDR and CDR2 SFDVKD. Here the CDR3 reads CATSDLGSGSLEQFF. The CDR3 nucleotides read TGTGCCACCAGTGATTTGGGTAGCGGGAGTTTAGAGCAGTTCTTC.

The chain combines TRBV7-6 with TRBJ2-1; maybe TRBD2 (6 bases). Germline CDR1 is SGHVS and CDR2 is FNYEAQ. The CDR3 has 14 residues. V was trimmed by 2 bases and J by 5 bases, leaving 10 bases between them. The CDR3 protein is CASSLRRDNNEQFF. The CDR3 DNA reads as TGTGCCAGCAGCTTAAGGCGGGATAACAATGAGCAGTTCTTC.

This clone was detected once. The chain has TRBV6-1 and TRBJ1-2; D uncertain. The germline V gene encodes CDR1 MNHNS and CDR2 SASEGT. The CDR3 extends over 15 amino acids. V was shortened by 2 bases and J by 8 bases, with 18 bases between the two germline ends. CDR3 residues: CASSETIRGARGYTF. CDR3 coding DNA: TGTGCCAGCAGTGAAACCATACGGGGTGCTCGGGGCTACACCTTC.

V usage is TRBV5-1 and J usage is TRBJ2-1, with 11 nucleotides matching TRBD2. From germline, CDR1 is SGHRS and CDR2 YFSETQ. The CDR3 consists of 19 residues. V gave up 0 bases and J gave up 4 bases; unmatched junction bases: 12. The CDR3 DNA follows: TGCGCCAGCAGCTTGGCGGCAGGAGCGGGACTAGCGGCTTACAATGAGCAGTTCTTC. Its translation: CASSLAAGAGLAAYNEQFF.

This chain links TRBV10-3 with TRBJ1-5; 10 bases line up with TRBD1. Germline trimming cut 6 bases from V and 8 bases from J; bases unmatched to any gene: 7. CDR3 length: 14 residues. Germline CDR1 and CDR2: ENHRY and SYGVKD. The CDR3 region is CAISRQGALEPQHF. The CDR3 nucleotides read TGTGCCATCAGCCGACAGGGGGCCCTGGAGCCCCAGCATTTT.

Here the CDR3 reads CASSLYRTVYF. Written as DNA, the CDR3 is TGTGCCAGCAGCTTATATCGGACAGTGTACTTC. The V call is TRBV7-2, the J call TRBJ2-7; D is possibly TRBD1 (6 bases). Per germline, CDR1 SGHTA and CDR2 FQGNSA. CDR3 size: 11 residues. Trimming cost V 2 bases and J 12 bases, with 11 bases left between them.

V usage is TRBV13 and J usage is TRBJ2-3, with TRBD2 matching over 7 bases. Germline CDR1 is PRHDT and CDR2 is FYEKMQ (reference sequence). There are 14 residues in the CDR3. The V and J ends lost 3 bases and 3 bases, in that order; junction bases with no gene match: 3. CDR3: CASSFGGKTDTQYF. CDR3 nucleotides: TGTGCCAGCAGCTTCGGGGGGAAGACAGATACGCAGTATTTT.

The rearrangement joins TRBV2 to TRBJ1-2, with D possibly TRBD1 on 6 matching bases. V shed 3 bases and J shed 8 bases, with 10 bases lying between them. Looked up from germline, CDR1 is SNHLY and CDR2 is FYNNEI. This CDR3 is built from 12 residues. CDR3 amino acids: CASSEGAGGYTF. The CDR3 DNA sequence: TGTGCCAGCAGTGAGGGGGCCGGCGGCTACACCTTC.

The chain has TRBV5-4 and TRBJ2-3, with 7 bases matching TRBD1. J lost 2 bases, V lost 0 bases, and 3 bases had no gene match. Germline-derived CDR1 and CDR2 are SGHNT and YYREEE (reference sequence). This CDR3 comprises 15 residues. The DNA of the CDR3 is TGTGCCAGCAGCTTGGCTGGACAGGTCACAGATACGCAGTATTTT. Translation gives CASSLAGQVTDTQYF.

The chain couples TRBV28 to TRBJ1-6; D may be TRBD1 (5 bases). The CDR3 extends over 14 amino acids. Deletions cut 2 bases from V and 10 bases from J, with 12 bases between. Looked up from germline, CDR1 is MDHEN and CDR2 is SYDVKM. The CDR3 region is CASSLRQGGSPLHF. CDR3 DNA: TGTGCCAGCAGTTTAAGGCAGGGAGGGTCACCCCTCCACTTT.

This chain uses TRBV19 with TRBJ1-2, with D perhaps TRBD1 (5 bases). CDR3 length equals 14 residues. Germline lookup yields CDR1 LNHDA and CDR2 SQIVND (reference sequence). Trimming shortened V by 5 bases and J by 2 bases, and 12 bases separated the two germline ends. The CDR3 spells CASSSRTNNYGYTF. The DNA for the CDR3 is TGTGCCAGTAGTTCAAGGACAAACAACTATGGCTACACCTTC.

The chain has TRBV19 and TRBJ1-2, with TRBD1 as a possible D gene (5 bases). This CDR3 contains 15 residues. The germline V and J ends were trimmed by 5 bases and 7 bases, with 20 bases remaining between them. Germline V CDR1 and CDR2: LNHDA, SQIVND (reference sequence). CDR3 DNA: TGTGCCAGTAGTCCCTCGGACAATGCGAACGGTGGCTACACCTTC. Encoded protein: CASSPSDNANGGYTF.

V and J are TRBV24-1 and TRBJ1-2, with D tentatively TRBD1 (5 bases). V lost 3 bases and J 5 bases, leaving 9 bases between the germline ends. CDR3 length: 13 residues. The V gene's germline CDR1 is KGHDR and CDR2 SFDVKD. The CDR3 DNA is TGTGCCACCAGTGATCGGACACCTTATGGCTACACCTTC. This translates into CATSDRTPYGYTF.

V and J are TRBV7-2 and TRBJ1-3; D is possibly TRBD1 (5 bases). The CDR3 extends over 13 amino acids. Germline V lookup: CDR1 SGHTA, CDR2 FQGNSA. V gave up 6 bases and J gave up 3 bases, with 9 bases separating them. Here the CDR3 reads CASRTVGGNTIYF. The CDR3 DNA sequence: TGTGCCAGCAGGACAGTGGGTGGAAACACCATATATTTT.

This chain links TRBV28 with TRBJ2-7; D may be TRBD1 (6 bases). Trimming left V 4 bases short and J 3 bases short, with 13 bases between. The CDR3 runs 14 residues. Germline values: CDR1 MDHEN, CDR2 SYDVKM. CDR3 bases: TGTGCCAGCAGTTCCCCAGGACAGATCTACGAGCAGTACTTC. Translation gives CASSSPGQIYEQYF.

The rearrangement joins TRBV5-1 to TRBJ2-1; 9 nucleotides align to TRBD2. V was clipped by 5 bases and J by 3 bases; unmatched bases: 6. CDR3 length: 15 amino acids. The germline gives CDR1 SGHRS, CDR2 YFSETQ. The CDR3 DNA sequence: TGCGCCAGCAGTCGTAGCGGGAGTAGCTACAATGAGCAGTTCTTC. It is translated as CASSRSGSSYNEQFF.

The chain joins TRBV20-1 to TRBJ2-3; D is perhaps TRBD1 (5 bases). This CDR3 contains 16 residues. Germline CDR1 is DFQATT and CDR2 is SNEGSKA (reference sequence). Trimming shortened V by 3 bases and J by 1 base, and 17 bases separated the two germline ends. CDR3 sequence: CSASSGAGSGTDTQYF. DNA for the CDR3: TGCAGTGCTAGTTCTGGTGCAGGGTCTGGCACAGATACGCAGTATTTT.

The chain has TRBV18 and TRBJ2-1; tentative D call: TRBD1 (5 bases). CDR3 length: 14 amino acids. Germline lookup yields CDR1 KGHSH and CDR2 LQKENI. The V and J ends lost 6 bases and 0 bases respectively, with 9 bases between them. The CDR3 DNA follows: TGTGCCAGCTCCGGCCAGGGCTCCTACAATGAGCAGTTCTTC. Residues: CASSGQGSYNEQFF. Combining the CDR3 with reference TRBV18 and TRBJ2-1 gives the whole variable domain NAGVMQNPRHLVRRRGQEARLRCSPMKGHSHVYWYRQLPEEGLKFMVYLQKENIIDESGMPKERFSAEFPKEGPSILRIQQVVRGDSAAYFCASSGQGSYNEQFFGPGTRLTVL.

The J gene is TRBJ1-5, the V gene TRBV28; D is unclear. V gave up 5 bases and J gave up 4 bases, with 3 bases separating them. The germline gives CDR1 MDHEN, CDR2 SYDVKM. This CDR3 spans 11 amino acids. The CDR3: CASSPNQPQHF. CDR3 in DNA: TGTGCCAGCAGTCCGAATCAGCCCCAGCATTTT.

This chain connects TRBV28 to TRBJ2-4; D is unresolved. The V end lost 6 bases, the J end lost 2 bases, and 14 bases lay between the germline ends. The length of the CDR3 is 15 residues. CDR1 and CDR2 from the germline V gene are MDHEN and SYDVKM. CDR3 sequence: CASRATGAPKNIQYF. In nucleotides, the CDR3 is TGTGCCAGCAGGGCGACGGGTGCCCCCAAAAACATTCAGTACTTC.

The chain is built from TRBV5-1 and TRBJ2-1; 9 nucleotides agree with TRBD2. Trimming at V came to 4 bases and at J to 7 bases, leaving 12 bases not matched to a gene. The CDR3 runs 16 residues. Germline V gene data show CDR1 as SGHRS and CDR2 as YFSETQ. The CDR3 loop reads CASSRGSGGWRNEQFF. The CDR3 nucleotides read TGCGCCAGCAGCCGGGGTAGCGGGGGATGGAGGAATGAGCAGTTCTTC.

DNA for the CDR3: TGTGCCACCAGTTTCGGTCCAGGGACCGGGGAGCTGTTTTTT. This codes for CATSFGPGTGELFF. This chain connects TRBV24-1 to TRBJ2-2; D is possibly TRBD1 (5 bases). CDR1 is KGHDR, CDR2 SFDVKD, per germline. Trimming cost V 6 bases and J 5 bases, with 12 bases left between them. The CDR3 consists of 14 residues.

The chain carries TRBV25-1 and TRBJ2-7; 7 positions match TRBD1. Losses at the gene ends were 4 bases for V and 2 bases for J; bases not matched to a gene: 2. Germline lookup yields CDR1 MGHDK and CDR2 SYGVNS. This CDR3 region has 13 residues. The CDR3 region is CASSADRTYEQYF. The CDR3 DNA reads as TGTGCCAGCAGTGCGGACAGGACCTACGAGCAGTACTTC.

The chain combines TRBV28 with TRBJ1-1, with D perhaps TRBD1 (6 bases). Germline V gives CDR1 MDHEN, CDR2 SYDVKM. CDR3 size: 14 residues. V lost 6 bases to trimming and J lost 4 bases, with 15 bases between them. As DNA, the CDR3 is TGTGCCAGCAGGGGGTACAGGGTTGGCACTGAAGCTTTCTTT. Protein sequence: CASRGYRVGTEAFF.

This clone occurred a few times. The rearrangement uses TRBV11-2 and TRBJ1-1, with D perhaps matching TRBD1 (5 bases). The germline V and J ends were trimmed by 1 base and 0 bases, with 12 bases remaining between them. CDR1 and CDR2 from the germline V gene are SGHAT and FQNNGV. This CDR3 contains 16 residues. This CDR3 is CASSLGQSDMNTEAFF. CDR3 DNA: TGTGCCAGCAGCTTAGGACAGTCGGATATGAACACTGAAGCTTTCTTT.

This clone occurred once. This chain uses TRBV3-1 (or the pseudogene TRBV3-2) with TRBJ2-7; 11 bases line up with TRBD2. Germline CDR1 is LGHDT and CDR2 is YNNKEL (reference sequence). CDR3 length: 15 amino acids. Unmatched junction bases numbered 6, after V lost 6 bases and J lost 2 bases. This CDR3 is CASSPTSGRTYEQYF. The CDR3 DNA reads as TGTGCCAGCAGTCCCACTAGCGGGAGAACCTACGAGCAGTACTTC.

Here the CDR3 DNA reads TGTGCCAGCAGTCAGTCCTACGAGCAGTACTTC. Encoded protein: CASSQSYEQYF. V and J are TRBV6-5 and TRBJ2-7; D is unresolved. The ends were cut back, 5 bases at V and 1 base at J, with 3 bases in the middle. Germline CDR1 is MNHEY and CDR2 is SVGAGI. This CDR3 comprises 11 residues.

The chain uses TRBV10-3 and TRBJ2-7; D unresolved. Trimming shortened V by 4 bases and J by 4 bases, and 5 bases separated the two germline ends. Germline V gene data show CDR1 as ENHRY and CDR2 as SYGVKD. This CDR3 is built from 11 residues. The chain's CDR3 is CAISGEYEQYF. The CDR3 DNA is TGTGCCATCAGTGGAGAGTACGAGCAGTACTTC.

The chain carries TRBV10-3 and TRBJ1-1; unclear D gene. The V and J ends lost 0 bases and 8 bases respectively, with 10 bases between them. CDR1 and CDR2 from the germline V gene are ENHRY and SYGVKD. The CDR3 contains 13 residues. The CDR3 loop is CAISESGVGEAFF. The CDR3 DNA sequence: TGTGCCATCAGTGAGTCCGGGGTCGGGGAAGCTTTCTTT.

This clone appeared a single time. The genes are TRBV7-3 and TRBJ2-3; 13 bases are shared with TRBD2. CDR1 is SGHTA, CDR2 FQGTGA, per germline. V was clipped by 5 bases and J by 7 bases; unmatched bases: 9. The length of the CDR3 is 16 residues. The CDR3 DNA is TGTGCCAGCAGCGTCTCCACTAGCGGGGGGGCTAATACGCAGTATTTT. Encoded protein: CASSVSTSGGANTQYF.

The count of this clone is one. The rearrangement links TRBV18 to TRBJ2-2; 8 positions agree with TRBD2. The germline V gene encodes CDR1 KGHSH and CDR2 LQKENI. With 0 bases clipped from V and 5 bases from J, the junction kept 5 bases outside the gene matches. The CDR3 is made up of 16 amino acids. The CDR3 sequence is CASSPPSGRVTGELFF. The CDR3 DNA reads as TGTGCCAGCTCACCACCAAGCGGGAGAGTAACCGGGGAGCTGTTTTTT.

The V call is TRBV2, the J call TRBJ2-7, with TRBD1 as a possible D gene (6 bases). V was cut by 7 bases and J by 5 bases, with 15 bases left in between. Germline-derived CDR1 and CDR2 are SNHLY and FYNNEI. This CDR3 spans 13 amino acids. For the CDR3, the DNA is TGTGCCAGCAACCCACAGGGTATCCACGAGCAGTACTTC. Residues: CASNPQGIHEQYF.